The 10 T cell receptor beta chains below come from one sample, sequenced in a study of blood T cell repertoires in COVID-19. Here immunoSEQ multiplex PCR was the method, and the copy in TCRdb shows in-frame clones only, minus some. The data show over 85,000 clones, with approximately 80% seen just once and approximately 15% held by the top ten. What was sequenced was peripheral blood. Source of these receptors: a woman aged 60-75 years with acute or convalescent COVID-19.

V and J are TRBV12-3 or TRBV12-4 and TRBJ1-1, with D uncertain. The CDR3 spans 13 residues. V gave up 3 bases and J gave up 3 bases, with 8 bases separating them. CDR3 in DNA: TGTGCCAGCAGTTTTTATGAGGACACTGAAGCTTTCTTT. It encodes CASSFYEDTEAFF.

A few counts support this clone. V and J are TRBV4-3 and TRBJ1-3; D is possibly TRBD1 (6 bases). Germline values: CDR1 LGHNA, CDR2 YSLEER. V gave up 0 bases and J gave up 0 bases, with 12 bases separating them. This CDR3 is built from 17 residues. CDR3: CASSQDPTGSSGNTIYF. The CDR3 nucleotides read TGCGCCAGCAGCCAAGATCCGACAGGAAGCTCTGGAAACACCATATATTTT.

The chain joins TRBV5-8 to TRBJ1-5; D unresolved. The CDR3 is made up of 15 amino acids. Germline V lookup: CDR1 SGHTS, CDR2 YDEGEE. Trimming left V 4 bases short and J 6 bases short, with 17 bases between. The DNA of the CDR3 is TGTGCCAGCAGCCCGCAGGCGGGCGAGGGTCAGCCCCAGCATTTT. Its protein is CASSPQAGEGQPQHF.

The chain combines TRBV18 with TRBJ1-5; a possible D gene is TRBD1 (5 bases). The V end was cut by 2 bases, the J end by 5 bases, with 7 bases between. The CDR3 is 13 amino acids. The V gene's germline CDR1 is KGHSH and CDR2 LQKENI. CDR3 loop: CASSPKGDQPQHF. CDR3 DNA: TGTGCCAGCTCACCAAAAGGGGATCAGCCCCAGCATTTT.

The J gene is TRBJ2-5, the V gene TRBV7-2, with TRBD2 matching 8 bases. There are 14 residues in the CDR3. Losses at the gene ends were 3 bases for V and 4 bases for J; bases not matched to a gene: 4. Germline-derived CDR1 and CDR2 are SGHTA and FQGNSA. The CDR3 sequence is CASSFGGAGETQYF. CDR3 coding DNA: TGTGCCAGCAGCTTCGGGGGGGCGGGAGAGACCCAGTACTTC.

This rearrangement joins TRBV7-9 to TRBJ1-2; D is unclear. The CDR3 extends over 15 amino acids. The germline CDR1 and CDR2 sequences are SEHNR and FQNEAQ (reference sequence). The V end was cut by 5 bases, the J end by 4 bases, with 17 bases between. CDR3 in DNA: TGTGCCAGCAGCGCCGACTTCGGTCCGATCTATGGCTACACCTTC. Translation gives CASSADFGPIYGYTF. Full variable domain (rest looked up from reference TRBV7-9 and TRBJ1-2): DTGVSQNPRHKITKRGQNVTFRCDPISEHNRLYWYRQTLGQGPEFLTYFQNEAQLEKSRLLSDRFSAERPKGSFSTLEIQRTEQGDSAMYLCASSADFGPIYGYTFGSGTRLTVV.

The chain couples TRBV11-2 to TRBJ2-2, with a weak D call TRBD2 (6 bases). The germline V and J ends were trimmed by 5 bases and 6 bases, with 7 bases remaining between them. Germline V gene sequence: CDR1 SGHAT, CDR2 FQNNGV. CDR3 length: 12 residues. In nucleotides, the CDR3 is TGTGCCAGCAGCAGGGAGGCCGGGGAGCTGTTTTTT. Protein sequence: CASSREAGELFF.

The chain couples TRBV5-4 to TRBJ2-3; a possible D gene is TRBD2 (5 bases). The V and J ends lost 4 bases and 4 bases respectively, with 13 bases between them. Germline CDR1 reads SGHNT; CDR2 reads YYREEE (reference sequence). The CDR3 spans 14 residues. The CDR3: CASSPEVWADTQYF. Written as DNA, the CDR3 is TGTGCCAGCAGCCCGGAGGTTTGGGCAGATACGCAGTATTTT.

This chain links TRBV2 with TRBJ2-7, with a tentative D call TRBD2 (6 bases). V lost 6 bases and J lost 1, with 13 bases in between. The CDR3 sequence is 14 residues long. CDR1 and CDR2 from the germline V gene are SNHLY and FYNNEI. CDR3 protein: CASRVGDFSYEQYF. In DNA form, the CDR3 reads TGTGCCAGCAGAGTGGGGGACTTTTCCTACGAGCAGTACTTC.

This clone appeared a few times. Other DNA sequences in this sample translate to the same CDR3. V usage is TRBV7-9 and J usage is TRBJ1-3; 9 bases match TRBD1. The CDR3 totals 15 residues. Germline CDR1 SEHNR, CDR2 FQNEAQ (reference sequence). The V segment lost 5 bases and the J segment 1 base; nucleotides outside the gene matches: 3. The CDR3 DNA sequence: TGTGCCAGCAGCAAACAGGGGGCTTCTGGAAACACCATATATTTT. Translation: CASSKQGASGNTIYF.